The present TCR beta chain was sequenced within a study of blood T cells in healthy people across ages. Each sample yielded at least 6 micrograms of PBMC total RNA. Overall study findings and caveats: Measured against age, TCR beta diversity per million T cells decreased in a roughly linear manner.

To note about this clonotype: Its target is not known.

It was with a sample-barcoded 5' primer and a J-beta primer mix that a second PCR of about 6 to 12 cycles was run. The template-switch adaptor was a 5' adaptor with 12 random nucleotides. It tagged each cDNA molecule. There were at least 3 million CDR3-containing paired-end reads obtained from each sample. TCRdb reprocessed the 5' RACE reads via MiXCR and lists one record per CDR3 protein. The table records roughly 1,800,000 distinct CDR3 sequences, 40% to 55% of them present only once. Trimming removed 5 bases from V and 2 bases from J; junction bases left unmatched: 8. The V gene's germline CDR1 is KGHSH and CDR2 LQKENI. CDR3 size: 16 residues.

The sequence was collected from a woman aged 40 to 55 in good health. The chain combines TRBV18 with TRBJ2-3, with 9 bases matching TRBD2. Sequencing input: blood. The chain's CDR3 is CASSSLAGTYTDTQYF. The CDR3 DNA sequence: TGTGCCAGCTCATCTCTAGCGGGGACTTACACAGATACGCAGTATTTT.